What follows is one T cell receptor beta chain and its context. Antigen unknown. This sample is drawn from a study of identical twins. Addition of a universal primer site occurred through template switching, and cDNA carried unique molecular identifiers. Each CDR3 protein is one row after TCRdb ran MiXCR on the 5' RACE reads. The data contain 1.5 million or so distinct CDR3 sequences, roughly a third of them singletons. From germline, CDR1 is MNHEY and CDR2 SMNVEV (reference sequence). The length of the CDR3 is 12 residues. Trimming took 11 bases from V and 3 from J, leaving 13 bases between them. Points from the study as a whole: Cord blood beta clonotypes that were abundant carried fewer insertions, and memory repertoires showed no such trend. Part of the zero-insertion signal could reflect confounding by invariant MAIT and iNKT cells.

Source material: cord blood. This rearrangement joins TRBV27 to TRBJ1-1; D may be TRBD1 (6 bases). The TCR sequence derives from a newborn girl in good health. CDR3 loop: CAAQGWDTEAFF. The CDR3, as DNA: TGTGCCGCTCAGGGGTGGGACACTGAAGCTTTCTTT.